One and the same sample provided the 8 T cell receptor beta chains below, sequenced in a study of blood T cell repertoires in COVID-19 (dated by TCRdb to 2020 to 2021). Receptors were amplified or captured by the immunoSEQ multiplex PCR assay. TCRdb carries this immuneACCESS record with in-frame sequences only. Its versions omit some clonotypes, under half of them owing to an unresolved V gene in the studies checked, with the rest unexplained. The sample table contains 120,000 to 150,000 clones; only one count was recorded for over 75% of them. Roughly 1.2% of the sample rests with the top ten. The sample taken for sequencing was PBMCs or T cells enriched from blood (not recorded which). The receptors stem from a woman in her 30s with acute COVID-19.

This chain connects TRBV28 to TRBJ1-2; a possible D gene is TRBD1 (6 bases). This CDR3 has 15 residues. The V gene's germline CDR1 is MDHEN and CDR2 SYDVKM. V was cut by 2 bases and J by 0 bases, with 10 bases left in between. The CDR3: CASSLARGANYGYTF. In DNA form, the CDR3 reads TGTGCCAGCAGTTTAGCCAGGGGAGCTAACTATGGCTACACCTTC.

This rearrangement joins TRBV5-4 to TRBJ1-1, with D unresolved. The CDR3 covers 13 residues. V lost 2 bases and J lost 6, with 11 bases in between. Looked up from germline, CDR1 is SGHNT and CDR2 is YYREEE (reference sequence). The CDR3 reads CASSFRFTAEAFF. The CDR3 bases are TGTGCCAGCAGCTTTAGGTTCACAGCTGAAGCTTTCTTT.

The chain links TRBV29-1 to TRBJ2-3, with 8 bases fitting TRBD2. The germline V gene has CDR1 SQVTM and CDR2 ANQGSEA. The CDR3 length is 16 residues. Unmatched junction bases numbered 18, after V lost 7 bases and J lost 6 bases. Here the CDR3 reads CSGGLYSGGPGDTQYF. DNA for the CDR3: TGCAGCGGGGGGCTATATTCGGGAGGGCCAGGGGATACGCAGTATTTT.

CDR3 DNA sequence: TGTGCCAGCAGCTTAGTGCCGCTAGCGGCGAACACCGGGGAGCTGTTTTTT. It specifies CASSLVPLAANTGELFF. The chain couples TRBV7-8 to TRBJ2-2; TRBD2 aligns across 7 bases. Germline V CDR1 and CDR2: SGHVS, FQNEAQ. The CDR3 has 17 residues. V shed 1 base, J shed 0 bases, and the junction held 5 bases outside the gene matches.

The DNA of the CDR3 is TGCACCAGCAGCCGTCTGGGCGGGGGCTACAATGAGCAGTTCTTC. Its translation: CTSSRLGGGYNEQFF. The chain uses TRBV1 and TRBJ2-1; no DNA check was done on the table's D call, TRBD2. TRBV1 is reported as a pseudogene. This CDR3 is built from 15 residues.

The rearrangement links TRBV30 to TRBJ1-4; 9 nucleotides match TRBD1. The germline V gene has CDR1 GTSNPN and CDR2 SVGIG (reference sequence). The CDR3 is 15 residues long. The junction had 5 bases not matched to a gene; V was cut back by 2 bases and J by 4 bases. The CDR3 here is CAWSRGTGINEKLFF. In DNA, the CDR3 is TGTGCCTGGAGTCGAGGGACAGGGATTAATGAAAAACTGTTTTTT.

This clone came up many times. The chain links TRBV28 to TRBJ2-7; 7 bases fit TRBD1. This CDR3 region has 13 residues. The J segment lost 5 bases and the V segment lost 8 bases, leaving 9 bases of the junction unmatched. Germline V gene lookup returns CDR1 MDHEN and CDR2 SYDVKM. CDR3 amino acids: CASGLGTVHEQYF. The CDR3 coding sequence is TGTGCCAGCGGGCTCGGGACAGTCCACGAGCAGTACTTC. The full variable domain, its missing parts supplied by reference TRBV28 and TRBJ2-7, is DVKVTQSSRYLVKRTGEKVFLECVQDMDHENMFWYRQDPGLGLRLIYFSYDVKMKEKGDIPEGYSVSREKKERFSLILESASTNQTSMYLCASGLGTVHEQYFGPGTRLTVT.

This clone was counted between two and nine times. The chain employs TRBV4-3 and TRBJ1-1; perhaps TRBD1 as D (5 bases). Trimming removed 1 base at V and 1 base at J, with 22 bases between. The CDR3 contains 19 residues. Germline values: CDR1 LGHNA, CDR2 YSLEER. This CDR3 reads CASSQGVKWRDSRNTEAFF. As DNA, the CDR3 is TGCGCCAGCAGCCAAGGGGTCAAGTGGAGGGACTCTAGGAACACTGAAGCTTTCTTT.